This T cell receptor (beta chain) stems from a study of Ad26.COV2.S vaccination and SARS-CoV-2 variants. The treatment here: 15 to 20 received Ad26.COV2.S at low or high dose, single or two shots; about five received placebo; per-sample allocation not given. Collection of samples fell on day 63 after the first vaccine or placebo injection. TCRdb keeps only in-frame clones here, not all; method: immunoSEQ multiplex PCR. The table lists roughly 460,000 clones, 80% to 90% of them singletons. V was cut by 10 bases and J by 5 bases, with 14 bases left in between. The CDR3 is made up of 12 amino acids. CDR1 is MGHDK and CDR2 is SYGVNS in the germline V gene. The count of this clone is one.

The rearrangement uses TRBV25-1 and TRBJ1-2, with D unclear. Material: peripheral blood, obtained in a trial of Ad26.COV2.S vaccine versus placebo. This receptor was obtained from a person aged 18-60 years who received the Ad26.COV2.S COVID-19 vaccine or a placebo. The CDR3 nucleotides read TGTGCCACTATAGGCCGGGAATATGGCTACACCTTC. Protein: CATIGREYGYTF.